Included here is one T cell receptor (beta chain) sequence, with context. Repertoires were generated with immunoSEQ multiplex PCR, while TCRdb's copy carries only in-frame clones and drops some. The sample records tens of thousands of clones, roughly 92% being singletons. Germline CDR1 MNHNY, CDR2 SVGAGI (reference sequence). The V end was cut by 5 bases, the J end by 6 bases, with 16 bases between. The CDR3 runs to 14 residues. This record comes from a study of technical replicates of blood from a handful of donors. The chain links TRBV6-6 to TRBJ1-2; D is unresolved. The sequenced sample was T cells isolated from PBMCs. This clonotype was obtained from a human donor in good health. For the CDR3, the DNA is TGTGCCAGCAGTGATTGGGAGGGTTTGGATGGCTACACCTTC. This gives the protein CASSDWEGLDGYTF.